Given below is one TCR beta chain in context. The target antigen is unknown. Relapse was seen in all patients after autologous stem cell transplantation, and brentuximab vedotin exposure was variable. Isolation of CD4+ T cells from thawed PBMCs was performed by magnetic negative selection. Responses achieved at best were complete response, partial response or progressive disease. The assay was immunoSEQ multiplex PCR, and TCRdb's table has in-frame clones only and misses some. The sample carries tens of thousands of clones, 84% recorded once. This sample was included in a study of PD-1 blockade in classical Hodgkin lymphoma. Study-level information: The patients were dosed with nivolumab 3 mg/kg, infused intravenously every 2 weeks. Findings of the study overall: It was CD4+ TCR diversity, not CD8+, that rose significantly by C4D1.

CDR1 and CDR2 (germline): GTSNPN, SVGIG (reference sequence). The CDR3 runs 13 residues. The germline V and J ends were trimmed by 5 bases and 1 base, with 11 bases remaining between them. The sequencing used CD4+ T cells from blood, collected at baseline. This receptor was obtained from a human donor with classical Hodgkin lymphoma. V and J are TRBV30 and TRBJ2-5, with D possibly matching TRBD1 (6 bases). CDR3 protein: CAWLLQGQETQYF. The CDR3 DNA sequence: TGTGCCTGGCTTTTACAGGGCCAAGAGACCCAGTACTTC.